Listed below are T cell receptor beta chains from one sample, sequenced in a study of cytomegalovirus exposure and HLA in healthy donors. Using immunoSEQ multiplex PCR, the repertoire was profiled, and TCRdb retains in-frame clones only, with some absent. The sample yields 90,000 to 150,000 clones, 88% seen once. Sequencing used PBMCs. The receptors come from a woman younger than 30 in good health and CMV-seropositive. The CDR3 runs from the conserved cysteine through the conserved F or W.

v_gene: TRBV28; j_gene: TRBJ2-7; CDR3aa: CASSLPQGAIYEQYF
v_gene: TRBV9; j_gene: TRBJ1-2; CDR3aa: CASSSGTFPVYGYTF
v_gene: TRBV5-1; j_gene: TRBJ2-7; CDR3aa: CASSLGPTNTYEQYF
v_gene: TRBV6-1; j_gene: TRBJ1-3; CDR3aa: CASKEGRDSLYF
v_gene: TRBV29-1; j_gene: TRBJ2-1; CDR3aa: CSDTTSGRHHEQFF
v_gene: TRBV7-2; j_gene: TRBJ2-7; CDR3aa: CASSPRTSASYEQYF
v_gene: TRBV5-5; j_gene: TRBJ2-7; CDR3aa: CASSLEGTAAYEQYF
v_gene: TRBV28; j_gene: TRBJ2-7; CDR3aa: CASTGGISYEQYF
v_gene: TRBV27; j_gene: TRBJ1-4; CDR3aa: CASGRRRTEKLFF
v_gene: TRBV7-8; j_gene: TRBJ2-1; CDR3aa: CASSLVWGRGAHNEQFF
v_gene: TRBV6-1; j_gene: TRBJ1-2; CDR3aa: CASSATGNHGYTF
v_gene: TRBV7-2; j_gene: TRBJ1-1; CDR3aa: CASSLSRDTEAFF
v_gene: TRBV7-6; j_gene: TRBJ2-7; CDR3aa: CASSLARGQGHEQYF
v_gene: TRBV7-6; j_gene: TRBJ1-5; CDR3aa: CASSLGTGNQPQHF
v_gene: TRBV15; j_gene: TRBJ1-1; CDR3aa: CATRVGRVGEAFF
v_gene: TRBV7-9; j_gene: TRBJ1-2; CDR3aa: CASSLVGGYGYTF
v_gene: TRBV7-9; j_gene: TRBJ1-5; CDR3aa: CASSFGAQGNQPQHF
v_gene: TRBV6-5; j_gene: TRBJ1-3; CDR3aa: CASSPDRGNTIYF
v_gene: TRBV7-6; j_gene: TRBJ2-5; CDR3aa: CASSFLTLSQGAQETQYF
v_gene: TRBV5-6; j_gene: TRBJ2-1; CDR3aa: CASSLQQGVDEQFF
v_gene: TRBV7-8; j_gene: TRBJ1-2; CDR3aa: CASSPHVSGGGYTF
v_gene: TRBV7-9; j_gene: TRBJ1-2; CDR3aa: CASSSPGQHGYTF
v_gene: TRBV19; j_gene: TRBJ1-6; CDR3aa: CASSRISPASSPLHF
v_gene: TRBV7-3; j_gene: TRBJ1-5; CDR3aa: CASSLQANQPQHF
v_gene: TRBV19; j_gene: TRBJ1-5; CDR3aa: CASSDGGGRYSNQPQHF
v_gene: TRBV19; j_gene: TRBJ1-1; CDR3aa: CASSVRRDTEAFF
v_gene: TRBV19; j_gene: TRBJ2-1; CDR3aa: CASSTGHGYNEQFF
v_gene: TRBV9; j_gene: TRBJ1-1; CDR3aa: CASSMDGDTEAFF
v_gene: TRBV6-5; j_gene: TRBJ2-1; CDR3aa: CASSYVRGSSYNEQFF
v_gene: TRBV6-6; j_gene: TRBJ2-7; CDR3aa: CASSPSRAAGSYEQYF
v_gene: TRBV2; j_gene: TRBJ2-3; CDR3aa: CASSDPTGGRVDTQYF
v_gene: TRBV19; j_gene: TRBJ1-2; CDR3aa: CASRNGQGAYGYTF
v_gene: TRBV7-9; j_gene: TRBJ1-1; CDR3aa: CASSLGVGQGTEAFF
v_gene: TRBV19; j_gene: TRBJ1-1; CDR3aa: CASRQQGVNTEAFF
v_gene: TRBV7-6; j_gene: TRBJ2-7; CDR3aa: CASSPGQGESYEQYF
v_gene: TRBV5-4; j_gene: TRBJ1-2; CDR3aa: CASTRDRLYGYTF
v_gene: TRBV6-5; j_gene: TRBJ1-2; CDR3aa: CASSYGEVYGYTF
v_gene: TRBV11-1; j_gene: TRBJ2-2; CDR3aa: CASSLARASGYTGELFF
v_gene: TRBV4-3; j_gene: TRBJ2-2; CDR3aa: CASSQVEGAGTGELFF
v_gene: TRBV4-1; j_gene: TRBJ2-1; CDR3aa: CASSQTSQGDYEQFF
v_gene: TRBV11-3; j_gene: TRBJ2-7; CDR3aa: CASSLWHSTYEQYF
v_gene: TRBV15; j_gene: TRBJ2-1; CDR3aa: CATSEVGLINEQFF
v_gene: TRBV30; j_gene: TRBJ2-7; CDR3aa: CAWSHSSAYEQYF
v_gene: TRBV27; j_gene: TRBJ1-3; CDR3aa: CASSLFAGAGNTIYF
v_gene: TRBV6-1; j_gene: TRBJ2-7; CDR3aa: CASRAGTSNPYEQYF
v_gene: TRBV20-1; j_gene: TRBJ1-4; CDR3aa: CSAKTPEKLFF
v_gene: TRBV7-2; j_gene: TRBJ2-7; CDR3aa: CASSLSVNYEQYF
v_gene: TRBV9; j_gene: TRBJ2-7; CDR3aa: CASSVDGRVDTYEQYF
v_gene: TRBV6-5; j_gene: TRBJ1-2; CDR3aa: CASSYSARGTGYTF
v_gene: TRBV15; j_gene: TRBJ2-4; CDR3aa: CATSRDVLAGSGPKNIQYF
v_gene: TRBV7-2; j_gene: TRBJ1-1; CDR3aa: CASSRNQGASTEAFF
v_gene: TRBV7-2; j_gene: TRBJ2-5; CDR3aa: CASSLIGTGIQTQYF
v_gene: TRBV11-2; j_gene: TRBJ2-2; CDR3aa: CASTLPTSGADTGELFF
v_gene: TRBV2; j_gene: TRBJ1-2; CDR3aa: CASSALEVTGGYGYTF
v_gene: TRBV7-8; j_gene: TRBJ1-2; CDR3aa: CASQGQGATNYGYTF